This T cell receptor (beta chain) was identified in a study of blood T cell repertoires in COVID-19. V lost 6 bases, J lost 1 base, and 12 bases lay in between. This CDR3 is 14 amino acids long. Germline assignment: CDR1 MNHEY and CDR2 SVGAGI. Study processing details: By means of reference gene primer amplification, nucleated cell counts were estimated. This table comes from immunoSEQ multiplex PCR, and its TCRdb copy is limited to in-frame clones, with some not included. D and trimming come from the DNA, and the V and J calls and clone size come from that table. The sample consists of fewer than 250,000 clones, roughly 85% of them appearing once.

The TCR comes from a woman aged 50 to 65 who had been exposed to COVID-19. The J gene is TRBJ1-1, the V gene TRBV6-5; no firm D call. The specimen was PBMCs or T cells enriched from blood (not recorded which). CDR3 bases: TGTGCCAGCAGAGTACTCACGGGGAACACTGAAGCTTTCTTT. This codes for CASRVLTGNTEAFF.